Sequencing of this T cell receptor (beta chain) was carried out in a study of regulatory T cells in long-lasting Graves disease. Study-level background: New Graves' disease cases had less than 3 months of antithyroid drugs.

Arm-PCR of CDR3 regions with iRepertoire HTBI primers generated TCR beta libraries. TCRdb re-called the multiplex PCR reads with MiXCR, one entry per CDR3 protein. The sample has approximately 560,000 distinct CDR3 sequences; about 16% are singletons. Time point in this sample: newly diagnosed GD, antithyroid drugs for less than 3 months. The TCR library used RNA extracted from PBMCs. Germline CDR1 SGDLS, CDR2 YYNGEE. Trimming cost V 0 bases and J 1 base; bases outside gene matches: 4. The CDR3 is made up of 15 amino acids. This clonotype appeared a few times. This same sample was also taken into another study, of T cells in Graves' hyperthyroidism and ophthalmopathy. That study adds: Using 13 V-J features, a model discriminated ophthalmopathy from stable hyperthyroidism. Model predictions of ophthalmopathy came a median approximately 6 months before onset.

The rearrangement uses TRBV9 and TRBJ2-7, with 7 positions matching TRBD1. Sequencing used peripheral blood mononuclear cells (PBMCs), obtained at new diagnosis, from a patient treated with antithyroid drugs. The receptor was isolated from a man aged 18 to 35 with Graves disease. The CDR3 protein is CASSVATGASYEQYF. The DNA of the CDR3 is TGTGCCAGCAGCGTAGCCACAGGGGCATCCTACGAGCAGTACTTC.